This T cell receptor beta chain derives from a study of T cell responses to AZD1222 COVID-19 vaccine. The method was immunoSEQ multiplex PCR; TCRdb's version includes in-frame clones alone and lacks a portion of them. The profile shows 110,000 to 150,000 clones, approximately 85% of them singletons. Germline V gene sequence: CDR1 LGHNA, CDR2 YNFKEQ. The CDR3 has 15 amino acids. The V and J ends lost 0 bases and 1 base respectively, with 9 bases between them. Study-wide points: CD4 TCRs linked to vaccination spanned spike, dominating at 160-218 and 743-854. Two doses of AZD1222 preceded a rise in Spike-specific TCR breadth and depth.

As to this clone: The antigen is not known.

The rearrangement links TRBV4-2 to TRBJ1-1, with a possible D match to TRBD1 (5 bases). The sample was peripheral blood, taken on day 0 of AZD1222 vaccination. The clonotype was recovered from an adult in good health. In DNA form, the CDR3 reads TGTGCCAGCAGCCAAGAGGGGACTGCGAACACTGAAGCTTTCTTT. Translated, it gives CASSQEGTANTEAFF.